The sequence of this T cell receptor beta chain was determined in a study of T cell responses to AZD1222 COVID-19 vaccine (dated by TCRdb to about 2021). Regarding the complete study: AZD1222 recipients whose second dose came at about 4 weeks and those whose second dose came at about 12 weeks were combined into one group, since spike-specific TCR depth and breadth did not differ between the two schedules. A total of 230 to 250 trial participants underwent TCR sequencing, of whom some 210 received two doses of AZD1222 and about 25 received two doses of the MenACWY control vaccine. Trial participants were enrolled into age subgroups of 18-55, 56-69 and 70-plus years, which contained about 150, 28 and 57 TCR-sequenced participants, respectively. Paper-wide results and their limitations: The 56-69-year group was small, and its depth increase did not reach significance, likely because of low power. Nearly half of unique spike-specific TCRs reportedly recognized epitopes outside regions mutated in the B.1.351 and B.1.1.7 variants. Because no day 14 peak-response samples were available, the repertoires could be characterized only after the peak T cell response. Vaccine-associated CD4 TCRs spanned the whole spike protein, with dominant responses in regions 160-218 and 743-854. Only 5 to 7 AZD1222 recipients were SARS-CoV-2 seropositive at baseline, limiting conclusions about previously exposed vaccinees. After two AZD1222 doses, spike-specific TCR breadth and depth were significantly higher than at day 0 and than in MenACWY recipients. Participants were mostly white British, with more females than males. The authors suggested clonal diversity may have been underestimated.

The time point tag for this specimen amounts to: baseline before first vaccination. Vaccinee samples came from UK trials COV001 and COV002, including a single-blind randomized controlled phase 2/3 trial of AZD1222 (ChAdOx1 nCoV-19) in healthy adults. For TCRbeta chain sequencing, PBMC samples were collected from trial participants at day 0 and at day 28 after the second dose. To note about this clone: What this receptor recognizes is not known. One junction end does not reproduce the germline sequence, and a read error may be involved.

The CDR3 regions of human TCRbeta chains were analyzed by immunosequencing. As for the original processing: Repertoire TCRs were checked for matches against a reference library of SARS-CoV-2-specific TCRs that had been generated using the MIRA antigen-specificity platform. Breadth was defined as the fraction of unique TCRs that were SARS-CoV-2-associated. Depth was defined as the fraction of total T cells that were SARS-CoV-2-associated. Using the MIRA data, every spike-specific TCR was mapped to the spike region that the TCR reacted to and assigned to either a CD4 or a CD8 class. Log10-transformed breadth and depth values were compared by one-way ANOVA with Sidak's multiple comparisons tests. TCRdb's version of the immuneACCESS table is confined to in-frame rearrangements and falls short of the full clone set. An unresolved V gene accounts for under half of the shortfall where checked; the remainder is of unknown origin. V, J and clone size are those of that table, while D and trimming were read from the DNA. This sample gives over 150,000 clones in total; around 90% of them show up just once. The ten largest clones add up to approximately 3.1% of the sample.

The CDR3 measures 11 amino acids from cysteine to phenylalanine. CDR3 DNA is the only sequence kept; it has 33 bases, read in frame from the first base. CDR1 is given as DFQATT and CDR2 as SNEGSKA, both from the germline V gene (reference sequence). The sequences come from peripheral blood, collected on day 0 of AZD1222 vaccination. The TCR originated in an adult in good health. Recombination joined TRBV20-1 with TRBJ1-1; the D gene is possibly TRBD1, with 6 bases matching. The CDR3 region has the sequence CSVRGRGGLIF. The nucleotide sequence is given as TGCAGTGTCCGAGGACGGGGGGGGCTAATCTTT.